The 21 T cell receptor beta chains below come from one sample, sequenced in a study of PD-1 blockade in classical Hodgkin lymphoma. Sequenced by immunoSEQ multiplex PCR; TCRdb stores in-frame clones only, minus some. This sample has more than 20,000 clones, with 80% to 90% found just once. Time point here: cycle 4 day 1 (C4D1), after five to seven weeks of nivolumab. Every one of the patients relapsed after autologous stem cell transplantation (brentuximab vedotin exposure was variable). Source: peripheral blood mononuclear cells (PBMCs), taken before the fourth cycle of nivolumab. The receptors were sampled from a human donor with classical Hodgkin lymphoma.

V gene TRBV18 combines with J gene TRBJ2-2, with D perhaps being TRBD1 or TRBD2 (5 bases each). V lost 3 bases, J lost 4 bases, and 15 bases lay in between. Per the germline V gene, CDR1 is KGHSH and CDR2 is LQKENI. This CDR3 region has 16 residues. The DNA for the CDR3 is TGTGCCAGCTCACCCCCTTATGGGGGAGCCACCGGGGAGCTGTTTTTT. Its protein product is CASSPPYGGATGELFF.

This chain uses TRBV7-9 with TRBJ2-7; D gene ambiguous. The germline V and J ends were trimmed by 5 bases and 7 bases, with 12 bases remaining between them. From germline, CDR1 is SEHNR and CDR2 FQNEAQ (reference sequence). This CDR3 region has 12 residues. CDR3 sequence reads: CASSPPAREQYF. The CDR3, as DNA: TGTGCCAGCAGCCCCCCCGCCCGAGAGCAGTACTTC.

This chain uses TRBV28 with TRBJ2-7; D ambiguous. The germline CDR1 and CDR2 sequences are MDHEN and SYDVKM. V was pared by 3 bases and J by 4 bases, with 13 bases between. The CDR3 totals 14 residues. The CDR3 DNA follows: TGTGCCAGCAGTTTCCAGAACTCTGGGTACGAGCAGTACTTC. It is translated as CASSFQNSGYEQYF.

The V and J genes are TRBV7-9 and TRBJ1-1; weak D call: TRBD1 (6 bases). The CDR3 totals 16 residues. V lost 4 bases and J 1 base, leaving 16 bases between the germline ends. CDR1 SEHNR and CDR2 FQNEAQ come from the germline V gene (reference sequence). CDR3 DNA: TGTGCCAGCAGCTCCCTCCCGGGACAACGGAACACTGAAGCTTTCTTT. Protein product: CASSSLPGQRNTEAFF. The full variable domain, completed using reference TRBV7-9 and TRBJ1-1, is DTGVSQNPRHKITKRGQNVTFRCDPISEHNRLYWYRQTLGQGPEFLTYFQNEAQLEKSRLLSDRFSAERPKGSFSTLEIQRTEQGDSAMYLCASSSLPGQRNTEAFFGQGTRLTVV.

CDR3 DNA: TGCGCCAGCAGCTCAAGCGCCGGGGGGGCTAGCACAGATACGCAGTATTTT. Protein product: CASSSSAGGASTDTQYF. The J gene is TRBJ2-3, the V gene TRBV5-1; TRBD2 matches at 8 bases. The germline V gene encodes CDR1 SGHRS and CDR2 YFSETQ. Trimming removed 3 bases from V and 0 bases from J; junction bases left unmatched: 9. The CDR3 length is 17 residues.

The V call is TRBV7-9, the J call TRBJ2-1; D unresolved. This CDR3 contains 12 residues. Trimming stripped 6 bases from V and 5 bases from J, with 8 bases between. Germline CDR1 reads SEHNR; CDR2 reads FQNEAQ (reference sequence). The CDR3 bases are TGTGCCAGCAGTGGCCGGGACAATGAGCAGTTCTTC. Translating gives CASSGRDNEQFF.

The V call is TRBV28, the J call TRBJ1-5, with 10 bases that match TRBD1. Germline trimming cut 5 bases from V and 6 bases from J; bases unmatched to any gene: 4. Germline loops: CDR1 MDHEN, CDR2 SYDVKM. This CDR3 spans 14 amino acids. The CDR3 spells CASSPRQGAQPQHF. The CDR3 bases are TGTGCCAGCAGTCCAAGACAGGGGGCTCAGCCCCAGCATTTT.

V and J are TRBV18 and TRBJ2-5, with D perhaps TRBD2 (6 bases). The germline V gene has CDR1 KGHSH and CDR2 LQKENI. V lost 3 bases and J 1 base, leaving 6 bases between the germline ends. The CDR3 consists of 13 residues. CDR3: CASSPGLQETQYF. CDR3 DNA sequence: TGTGCCAGCTCACCGGGACTCCAAGAGACCCAGTACTTC.

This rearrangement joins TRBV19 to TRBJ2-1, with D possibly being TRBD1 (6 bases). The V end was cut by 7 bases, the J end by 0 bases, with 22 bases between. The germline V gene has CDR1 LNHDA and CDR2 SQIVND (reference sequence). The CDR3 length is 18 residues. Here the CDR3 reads CASTPLQGRLSSYNEQFF. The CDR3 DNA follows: TGTGCCAGTACCCCGCTCCAGGGGCGCCTTAGCTCCTACAATGAGCAGTTCTTC.

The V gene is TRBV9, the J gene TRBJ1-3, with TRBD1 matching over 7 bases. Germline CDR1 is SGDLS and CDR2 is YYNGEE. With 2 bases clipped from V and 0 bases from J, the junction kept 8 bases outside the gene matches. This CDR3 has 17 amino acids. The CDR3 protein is CASSVALGQRSGNTIYF. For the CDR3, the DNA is TGTGCCAGCAGCGTTGCTTTGGGACAGCGCTCTGGAAACACCATATATTTT.

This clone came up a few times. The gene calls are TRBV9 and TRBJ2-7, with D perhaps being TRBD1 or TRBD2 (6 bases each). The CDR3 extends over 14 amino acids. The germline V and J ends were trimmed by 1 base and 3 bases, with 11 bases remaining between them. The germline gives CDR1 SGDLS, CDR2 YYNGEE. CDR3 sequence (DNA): TGTGCCAGCAGCGTATCGGGGGCTGGCTACGAGCAGTACTTC. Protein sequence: CASSVSGAGYEQYF.

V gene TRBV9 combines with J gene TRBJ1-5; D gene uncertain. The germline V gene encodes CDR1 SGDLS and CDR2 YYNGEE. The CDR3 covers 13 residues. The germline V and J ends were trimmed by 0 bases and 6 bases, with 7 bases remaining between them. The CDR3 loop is CASSVEEGQPQHF. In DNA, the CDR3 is TGTGCCAGCAGCGTAGAGGAAGGTCAGCCCCAGCATTTT.

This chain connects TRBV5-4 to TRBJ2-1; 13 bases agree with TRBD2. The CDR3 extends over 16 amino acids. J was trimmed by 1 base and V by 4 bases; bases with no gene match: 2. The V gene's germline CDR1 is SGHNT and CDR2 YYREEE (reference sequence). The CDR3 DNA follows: TGTGCCAGCAGCAGGACTAGCGGGAGTTCCTACAATGAGCAGTTCTTC. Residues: CASSRTSGSSYNEQFF.

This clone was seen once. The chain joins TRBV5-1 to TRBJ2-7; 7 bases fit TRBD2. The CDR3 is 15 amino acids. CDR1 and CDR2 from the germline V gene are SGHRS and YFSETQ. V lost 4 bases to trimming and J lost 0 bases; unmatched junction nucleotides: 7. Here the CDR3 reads CASSRGDSGSYEQYF. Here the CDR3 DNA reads TGCGCCAGCAGCCGGGGGGACTCTGGCTCCTACGAGCAGTACTTC.

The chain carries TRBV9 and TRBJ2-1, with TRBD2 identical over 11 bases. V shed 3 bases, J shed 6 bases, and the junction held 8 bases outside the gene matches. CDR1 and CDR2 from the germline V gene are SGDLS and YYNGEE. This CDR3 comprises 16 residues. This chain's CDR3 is CASSAPSGGTSNEQFF. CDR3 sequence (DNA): TGTGCCAGCAGCGCCCCTAGCGGGGGGACGTCCAATGAGCAGTTCTTC.

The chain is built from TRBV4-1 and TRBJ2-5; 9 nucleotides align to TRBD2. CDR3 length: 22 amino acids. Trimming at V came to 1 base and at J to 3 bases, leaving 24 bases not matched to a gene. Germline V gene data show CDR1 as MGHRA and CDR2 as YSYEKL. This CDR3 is CASSQVPSSGALPMLPEETQYF. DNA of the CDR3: TGCGCCAGCAGCCAAGTCCCTTCTAGCGGGGCCTTACCGATGCTGCCGGAAGAGACCCAGTACTTC.

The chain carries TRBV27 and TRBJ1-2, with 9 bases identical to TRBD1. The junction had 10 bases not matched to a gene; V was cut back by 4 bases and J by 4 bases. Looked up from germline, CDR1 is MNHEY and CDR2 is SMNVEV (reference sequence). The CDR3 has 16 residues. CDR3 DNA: TGTGCCAGCAGTTCATTACTTAGACAGGGGGGCTATGGCTACACCTTC. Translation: CASSSLLRQGGYGYTF.

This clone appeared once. The CDR3 is CASSQDPGRMGVNQPQHF. DNA for the CDR3: TGTGCCAGCAGCCAAGATCCAGGCAGGATGGGGGTCAATCAGCCCCAGCATTTT. V and J are TRBV4-2 and TRBJ1-5, with a tentative D call TRBD1 (5 bases). The CDR3 is 18 residues long. V lost 0 bases and J 3 bases, leaving 18 bases between the germline ends. CDR1 and CDR2 (germline): LGHNA, YNFKEQ.

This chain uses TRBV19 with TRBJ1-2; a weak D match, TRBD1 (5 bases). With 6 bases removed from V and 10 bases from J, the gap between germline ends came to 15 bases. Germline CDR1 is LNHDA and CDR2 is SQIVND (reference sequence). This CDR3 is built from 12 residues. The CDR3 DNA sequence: TGTGCCAGTAGCCCCCGACGGGACCTCTACACCTTC. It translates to CASSPRRDLYTF.

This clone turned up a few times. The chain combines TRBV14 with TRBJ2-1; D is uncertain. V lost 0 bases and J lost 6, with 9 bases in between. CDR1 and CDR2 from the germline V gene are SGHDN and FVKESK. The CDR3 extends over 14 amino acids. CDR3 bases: TGTGCCAGCAGCCAAGATCTGGAGATCAATGAGCAGTTCTTC. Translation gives CASSQDLEINEQFF.

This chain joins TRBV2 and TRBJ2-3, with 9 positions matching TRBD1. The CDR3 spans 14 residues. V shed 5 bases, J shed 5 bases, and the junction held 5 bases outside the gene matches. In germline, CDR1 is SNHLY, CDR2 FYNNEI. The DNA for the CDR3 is TGTGCCAGCAGTCTACAGGGGGCGGAAGATACGCAGTATTTT. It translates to CASSLQGAEDTQYF. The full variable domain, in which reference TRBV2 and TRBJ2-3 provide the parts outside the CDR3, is EPEVTQTPSHQVTQMGQEVILRCVPISNHLYFYWYRQILGQKVEFLVSFYNNEISEKSEIFDDQFSVERPDGSNFTLKIRSTKLEDSAMYFCASSLQGAEDTQYFGPGTRLTVL.